The source of this T cell receptor beta chain is a study of shared clonotypes between healthy human individuals. Study-wide results and limits: Sorted-subset sequencing was shown by rarefaction to be incomplete despite large depth. Memory subsets had estimated richness that was generally smaller than that of naive subsets. The generation probabilities recorded for non-shared clonotypes fell below those of clonotypes shared by all four donors.

Germline assignment: CDR1 LNHDA and CDR2 SQIVND (reference sequence). V was clipped by 1 base and J by 7 bases, with 13 bases between them. The CDR3 has 15 amino acids. As concerns this clone: Its cognate antigen is unknown.

TCRdb keeps only in-frame clones here, not all; method: immunoSEQ multiplex PCR. In the table there are about 2,100,000 clones, 93% of which are singletons. Naive CD8 cells comprised CD45RO-negative, CCR7-positively selected cells, excluding terminally differentiated effector memory CD45RA+ cells. The study drew its donors from healthy HIV-negative adults without recent acute infections or vaccinations. The sample was naive CD8+ T cells from PBMCs. The TCR comes from a man aged 18 to 30 in good health. Some clones in this sample may be carry-over from other donors' samples. This sequence joins TRBV19 and TRBJ2-2, with D perhaps TRBD2 (6 bases). The CDR3 DNA follows: TGTGCCAGTAGTATAGTTCGGGAGTTAATCGGGGAGCTGTTTTTT. Translated, it gives CASSIVRELIGELFF. The full variable domain, in which reference TRBV19 and TRBJ2-2 provide the parts outside the CDR3, is DGGITQSPKYLFRKEGQNVTLSCEQNLNHDAMYWYRQDPGQGLRLIYYSQIVNDFQKGDIAEGYSVSREKKESFPLTVTSAQKNPTAFYLCASSIVRELIGELFFGEGSRLTVL.